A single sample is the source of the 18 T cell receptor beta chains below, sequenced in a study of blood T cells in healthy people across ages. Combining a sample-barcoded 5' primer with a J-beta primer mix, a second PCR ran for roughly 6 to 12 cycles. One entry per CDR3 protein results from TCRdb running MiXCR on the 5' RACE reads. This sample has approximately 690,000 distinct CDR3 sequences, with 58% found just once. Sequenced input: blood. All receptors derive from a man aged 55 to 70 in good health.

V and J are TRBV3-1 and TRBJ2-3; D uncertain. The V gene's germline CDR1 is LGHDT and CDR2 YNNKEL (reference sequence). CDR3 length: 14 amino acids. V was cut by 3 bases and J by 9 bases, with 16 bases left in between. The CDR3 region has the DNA TGTGCCAGCAGCCACAAAAACAAGCCCGGGACGCAGTATTTT. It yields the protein CASSHKNKPGTQYF.

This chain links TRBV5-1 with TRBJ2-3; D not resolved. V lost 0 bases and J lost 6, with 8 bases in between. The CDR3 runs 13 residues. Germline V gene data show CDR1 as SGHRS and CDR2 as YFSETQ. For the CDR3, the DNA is TGCGCCAGCAGCTTGGATACTCCTGATACGCAGTATTTT. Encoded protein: CASSLDTPDTQYF.

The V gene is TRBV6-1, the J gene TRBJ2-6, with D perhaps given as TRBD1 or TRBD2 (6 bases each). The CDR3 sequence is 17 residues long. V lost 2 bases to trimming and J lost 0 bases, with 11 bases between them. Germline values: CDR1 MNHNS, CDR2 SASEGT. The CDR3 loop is CASSETEGDSGANVLTF. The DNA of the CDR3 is TGTGCCAGCAGTGAAACGGAGGGGGACTCTGGGGCCAACGTCCTGACTTTC.

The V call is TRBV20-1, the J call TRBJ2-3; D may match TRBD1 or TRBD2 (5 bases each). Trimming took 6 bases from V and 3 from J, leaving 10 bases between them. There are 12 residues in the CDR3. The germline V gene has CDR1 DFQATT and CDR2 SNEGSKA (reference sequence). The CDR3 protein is CSAGAATDTQYF. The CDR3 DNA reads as TGCAGTGCCGGGGCAGCTACAGATACGCAGTATTTT.

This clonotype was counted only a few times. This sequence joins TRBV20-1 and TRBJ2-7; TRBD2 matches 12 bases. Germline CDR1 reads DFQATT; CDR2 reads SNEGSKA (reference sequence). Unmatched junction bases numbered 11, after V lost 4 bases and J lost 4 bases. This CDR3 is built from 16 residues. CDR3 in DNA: TGCAGTGCTACCGGTTCCCTAGCGGGGGGGAGTTACGAGCAGTACTTC. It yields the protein CSATGSLAGGSYEQYF.

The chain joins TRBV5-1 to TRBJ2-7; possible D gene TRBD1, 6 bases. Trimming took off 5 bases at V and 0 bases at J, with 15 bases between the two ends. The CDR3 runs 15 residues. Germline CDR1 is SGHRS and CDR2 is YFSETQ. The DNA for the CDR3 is TGCGCCAGCAGTGCAGGGGATACTAGCTCCTACGAGCAGTACTTC. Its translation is CASSAGDTSSYEQYF.

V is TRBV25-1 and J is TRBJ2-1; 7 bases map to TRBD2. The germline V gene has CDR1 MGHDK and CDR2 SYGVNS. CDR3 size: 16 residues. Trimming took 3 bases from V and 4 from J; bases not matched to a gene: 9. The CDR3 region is CASSEGVGGSYNEQFF. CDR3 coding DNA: TGTGCCAGCAGTGAGGGGGTGGGGGGGTCGTACAATGAGCAGTTCTTC. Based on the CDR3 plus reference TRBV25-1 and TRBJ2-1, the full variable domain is EADIYQTPRYLVIGTGKKITLECSQTMGHDKMYWYQQDPGMELHLIHYSYGVNSTEKGDLSSESTVSRIRTEHFPLTLESARPSHTSQYLCASSEGVGGSYNEQFFGPGTRLTVL.

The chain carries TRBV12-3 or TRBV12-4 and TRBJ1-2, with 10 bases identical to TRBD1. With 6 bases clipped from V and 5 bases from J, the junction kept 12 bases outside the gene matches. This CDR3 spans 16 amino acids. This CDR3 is CASSKTRDRGPYGYTF. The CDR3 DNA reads TGTGCCAGCAGCAAAACCCGGGACAGGGGACCATATGGCTACACCTTC.

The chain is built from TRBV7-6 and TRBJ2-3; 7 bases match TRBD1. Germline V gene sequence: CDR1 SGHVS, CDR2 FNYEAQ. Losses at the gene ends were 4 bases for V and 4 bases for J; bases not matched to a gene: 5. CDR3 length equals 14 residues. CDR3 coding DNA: TGTGCCAGCAGCTGGACAGGCGGCGCAGATACGCAGTATTTT. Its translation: CASSWTGGADTQYF.

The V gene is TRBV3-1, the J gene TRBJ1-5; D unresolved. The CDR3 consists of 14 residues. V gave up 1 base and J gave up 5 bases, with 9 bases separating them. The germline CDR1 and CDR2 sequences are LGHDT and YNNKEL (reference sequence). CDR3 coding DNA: TGTGCCAGCAGCCAAGTTAACAGCCATCAGCCCCAGCATTTT. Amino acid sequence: CASSQVNSHQPQHF.

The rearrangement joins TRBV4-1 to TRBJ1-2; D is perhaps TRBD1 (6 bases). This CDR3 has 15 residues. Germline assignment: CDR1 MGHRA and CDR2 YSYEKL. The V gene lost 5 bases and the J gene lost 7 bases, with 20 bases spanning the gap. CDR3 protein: CASSKYWPGEGGYTF. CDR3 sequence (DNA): TGCGCCAGCAGCAAATATTGGCCAGGGGAGGGTGGCTACACCTTC.

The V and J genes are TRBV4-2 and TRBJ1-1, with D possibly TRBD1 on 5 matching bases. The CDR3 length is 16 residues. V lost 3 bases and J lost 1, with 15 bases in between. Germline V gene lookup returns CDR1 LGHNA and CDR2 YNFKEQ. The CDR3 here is CASSQGGRLRNTEAFF. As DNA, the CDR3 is TGTGCCAGCAGCCAGGGGGGTCGTTTAAGGAACACTGAAGCTTTCTTT.

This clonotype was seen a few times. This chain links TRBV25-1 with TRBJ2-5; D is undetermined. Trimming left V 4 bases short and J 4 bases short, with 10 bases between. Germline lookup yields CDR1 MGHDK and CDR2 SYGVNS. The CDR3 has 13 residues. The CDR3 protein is CASSVRMGETQYF. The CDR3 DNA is TGTGCCAGCAGTGTAAGGATGGGAGAGACCCAGTACTTC.

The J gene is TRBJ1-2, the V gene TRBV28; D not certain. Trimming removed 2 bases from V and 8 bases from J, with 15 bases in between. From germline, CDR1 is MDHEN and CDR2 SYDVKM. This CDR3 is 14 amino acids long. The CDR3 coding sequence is TGTGCCAGCAGTTTAATGGACGGTGTGAGGGGCTACACCTTC. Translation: CASSLMDGVRGYTF.

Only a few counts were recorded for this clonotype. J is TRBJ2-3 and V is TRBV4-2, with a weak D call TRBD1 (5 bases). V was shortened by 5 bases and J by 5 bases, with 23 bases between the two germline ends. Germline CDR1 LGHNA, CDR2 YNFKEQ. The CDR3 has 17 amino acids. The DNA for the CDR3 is TGTGCCAGCAGCAAGATCAGTGGGGCAATCAGGTTAGATACGCAGTATTTT. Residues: CASSKISGAIRLDTQYF.

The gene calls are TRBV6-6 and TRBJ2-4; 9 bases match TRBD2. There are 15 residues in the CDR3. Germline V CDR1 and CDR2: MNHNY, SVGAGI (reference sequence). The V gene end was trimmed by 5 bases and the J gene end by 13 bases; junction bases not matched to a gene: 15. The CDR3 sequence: CASSPHLAGACEQYF. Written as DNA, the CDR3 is TGTGCCAGCAGTCCCCACTTAGCGGGGGCTTGTGAGCAGTACTTC.

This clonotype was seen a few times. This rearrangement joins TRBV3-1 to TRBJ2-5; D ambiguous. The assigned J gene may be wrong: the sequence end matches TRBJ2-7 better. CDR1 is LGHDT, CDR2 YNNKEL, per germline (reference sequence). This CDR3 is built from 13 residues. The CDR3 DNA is TGTGCCAGCAGCCAAGATTCGGCCTACGAGCAGTACTTC. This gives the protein CASSQDSAYEQYF.

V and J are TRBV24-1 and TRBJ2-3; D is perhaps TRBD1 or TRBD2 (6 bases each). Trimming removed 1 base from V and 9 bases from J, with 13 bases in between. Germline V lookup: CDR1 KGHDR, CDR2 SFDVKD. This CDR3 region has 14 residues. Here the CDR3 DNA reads TGTGCCACCAGTGATTTTCGGGGGCAGGCAACGCAGTATTTT. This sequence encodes CATSDFRGQATQYF.